The 7 T cell receptor beta chains in this list originate from one sample, sequenced in a study of CD8 T cells in ankylosing spondylitis. Via MiXCR, TCRdb re-called the 5' RACE reads, giving one row per CDR3 protein. The table includes 300,000 to 350,000 distinct CDR3 sequences, around 21% detected once. The material sequenced was blood, either unsorted or a sorted T cell fraction (not recorded which). The receptors shown here come from a female donor with ankylosing spondylitis or in good health (not recorded which).

The rearrangement joins TRBV20-1 to TRBJ2-1, with 7 bases matching TRBD2. Losses at the gene ends were 3 bases for V and 3 bases for J; bases not matched to a gene: 5. The CDR3 has 14 amino acids. Germline V gene lookup returns CDR1 DFQATT and CDR2 SNEGSKA (reference sequence). The CDR3 region has the DNA TGCAGTGCTAGGGTCCTAGCGGACTACAATGAGCAGTTCTTC. As protein: CSARVLADYNEQFF.

This clonotype was counted a few times. The chain employs TRBV10-3 and TRBJ1-1; D remains unclear. The CDR3 covers 12 residues. From germline, CDR1 is ENHRY and CDR2 SYGVKD. V gave up 0 bases and J gave up 6 bases, with 5 bases separating them. CDR3 in amino acids: CAISESYPEAFF. The CDR3 nucleotides are TGTGCCATCAGTGAGTCGTACCCTGAAGCTTTCTTT.

The chain employs TRBV20-1 and TRBJ1-3, with D possibly TRBD1 on 5 matching bases. Germline assignment: CDR1 DFQATT and CDR2 SNEGSKA (reference sequence). The CDR3 spans 15 residues. V shed 0 bases and J shed 4 bases, with 13 bases lying between them. The CDR3: CSARDPGQVGNTIYF. In DNA, the CDR3 is TGCAGTGCTAGAGATCCCGGACAAGTCGGAAACACCATATATTTT.

The V gene is TRBV10-3, the J gene TRBJ2-1, with 10 bases lining up with TRBD2. CDR1 is ENHRY, CDR2 SYGVKD, per germline. V lost 6 bases, J lost 7 bases, and 9 bases stayed unmatched. The CDR3 loop spans 15 amino acids. The CDR3 spells CAISEAGGFGNEQFF. The DNA of the CDR3 is TGTGCCATCAGCGAAGCGGGAGGGTTTGGGAATGAGCAGTTCTTC.

This clonotype was observed at least ten times. This chain connects TRBV29-1 to TRBJ1-3, with D possibly TRBD1 on 6 matching bases. Germline-derived CDR1 and CDR2 are SQVTM and ANQGSEA. The CDR3 is 13 amino acids. Trimming pared 1 base from V and 4 bases from J, leaving 8 bases between. CDR3 amino acids: CSVEVTGGNTIYF. In DNA form, the CDR3 reads TGCAGCGTTGAAGTAACAGGGGGAAACACCATATATTTT.

This clonotype was observed at least ten times. This chain links TRBV20-1 with TRBJ2-3, with unresolved D. CDR1 is DFQATT and CDR2 is SNEGSKA in the germline V gene (reference sequence). Trimming stripped 1 base from V and 2 bases from J, with 10 bases between. The CDR3 is 14 amino acids. CDR3 amino acids: CSARVQSFTDTQYF. Written as DNA, the CDR3 is TGCAGTGCTAGAGTACAGAGTTTCACAGATACGCAGTATTTT.

In this sample, this clonotype turned up many times. The V gene is TRBV12-3 or TRBV12-4, the J gene TRBJ1-3; the D gene is possibly TRBD1 (5 bases). The ends were cut back, 5 bases at V and 2 bases at J, with 10 bases in the middle. The CDR3 contains 14 residues. The CDR3: CASSLRGAGNTIYF. CDR3 nucleotide sequence: TGTGCCAGCAGTCTGCGGGGGGCTGGAAACACCATATATTTT.